These T cell receptor beta chains were read from a single sample in a study of cytomegalovirus exposure and HLA in healthy donors. Assay used: immunoSEQ multiplex PCR; TCRdb lists only in-frame clones, some missing. The data contain some 89,000 clones, 70% to 80% of them singletons. What was sequenced was PBMCs. These receptors were taken from a man in his sixties in good health and CMV-seronegative. Each CDR3 is given with its conserved first and last residue. D genes are given only for firm matches. The size entry is marked missing in some rows and otherwise reads once, few, many or a size class.

j_call v_call clone_size d_call cdr3_nt cdr3_aa
TRBJ2-7 TRBV18 NA TRBD1 TGTGCCAGCTCACTAGACACAGGGGGTCGGAGCGAGCAGTACTTC CASSLDTGGRSEQYF
TRBJ2-3 TRBV6-1 NA TRBD1 TGTGCCAGCAGTGAGGTCGGGACAGGGATCATAGATACGCAGTATTTT CASSEVGTGIIDTQYF
TRBJ2-7 TRBV9 NA TRBD1 TGTGCCAGCAGCGTAGGGCCTCCGGGACAGGGGGGCGAGCAGTACTTC CASSVGPPGQGGEQYF
TRBJ2-2 TRBV5-4 NA TRBD2 TGTGCCAGCAGCTGGGAGACTAGCGGGGGATCCGCCCCCGGGGAGCTGTTTTTT CASSWETSGGSAPGELFF
TRBJ2-1 TRBV5-1 NA TRBD2 TGCGCCAGCAGCGCACGGGCCTTAGCGGGGCGCCACAATGAGCAGTTCTTC CASSARALAGRHNEQFF
TRBJ2-5 TRBV5-1 NA NA TGCGCCAGCAGCTTGGTCAGCCAAGAGACCCAGTACTTC CASSLVSQETQYF
TRBJ2-2 TRBV4-1 NA TRBD1 TGCGCCAGCATCTCCGGGACAGGGGTCACCGGGGAGCTGTTTTTT CASISGTGVTGELFF
TRBJ1-6 TRBV11-2 NA NA TGTGCCAGCAGCTCAACCCGGGCAGGGGAGGGTTCACCCCTCCACTTT CASSSTRAGEGSPLHF
TRBJ1-5 TRBV19 NA NA TGTGCCAGTAGTACCTTTCTTAGCAATCAGCCCCAGCATTTT CASSTFLSNQPQHF
TRBJ2-1 TRBV5-1 NA TRBD2 TGCGCCAGCAGCTTGGTAGCGGGGGGAACCTACAATGAGCAGTTCTTC CASSLVAGGTYNEQFF
TRBJ2-7 TRBV10-2 NA NA TGCGCCAGCCGCGGGACGGTGGCTAACGAGCAGTACTTC CASRGTVANEQYF
TRBJ1-5 TRBV6-5 NA NA TGTGCCAGCAGTGTTGGGCCCCTCGTGCCCCAGCATTTT CASSVGPLVPQHF
TRBJ2-1 TRBV7-9 NA TRBD1 TGTGCCAGCAGCTTACGATCCGGGACAGGAGACGAGCAGTTCTTC CASSLRSGTGDEQFF
TRBJ2-7 TRBV29-1 NA TRBD1 TGCAGCGTGGTGGCGGGACAGGGTCGCCACGAGCAGTACTTC CSVVAGQGRHEQYF
TRBJ2-1 TRBV29-1 NA TRBD2 TGCAGCGTCGGGAGGGTCCTTCTTAGGGATGAGCAGTTCTTC CSVGRVLLRDEQFF
TRBJ1-5 TRBV19 NA NA TGTGCCAGTAGGGCCGAATATAGCAATCAGCCCCAGCATTTT CASRAEYSNQPQHF
TRBJ1-1 TRBV15 NA TRBD1 TGTGCCACCAGCGACGACAGGGGGATGACTGAAGCTTTCTTT CATSDDRGMTEAFF
TRBJ2-3 TRBV5-1 NA TRBD2 TGCGCCAGCAGCTTGGAAGGGGGCGGGAGGGCCGCAGATACGCAGTATTTT CASSLEGGGRAADTQYF
TRBJ2-5 TRBV7-9 NA NA TGTGCCAGCAGCAGTAGAGTCGAGACCCAGTACTTC CASSSRVETQYF
TRBJ2-1 TRBV5-4 once TRBD1 TGTGCCAGCAGCGGGGGACAGGGTTCTGGGCTCGACCGGACCTATGAGCAGTTCTTC CASSGGQGSGLDRTYEQFF
TRBJ2-7 TRBV14 few NA TGTGCCAGCAGCCAAGTGGCAGGGGCTTCCTACGAGCAGTACTTC CASSQVAGASYEQYF
TRBJ2-3 TRBV5-1 NA TRBD2 TGCGCCAGCAGCTTGCTGCGGGGGGACACAGATACGCAGTATTTT CASSLLRGDTDTQYF
TRBJ2-7 TRBV7-2 once TRBD2 TGTGCCAGCAGCCCCTTCGGGCTAGCGGGGACCTACGAGCAGTACTTC CASSPFGLAGTYEQYF
TRBJ1-5 TRBV6-5 NA TRBD1 TGTGCCAGCAGACAAACAGGGGTAAATCAGCCCCAGCATTTT CASRQTGVNQPQHF
TRBJ1-4 TRBV19 NA NA TGTGCCAGTACCCCGACAAGTAAGGATGAAAAACTGTTTTTT CASTPTSKDEKLFF
TRBJ2-2 TRBV6-5 NA NA TGTGCCAGCAGTTACGCCAGGGTAAACACCGGGGAGCTGTTTTTT CASSYARVNTGELFF
TRBJ1-4 TRBV19 NA TRBD1 TGTGCCAGTAGCCGGGACAGGGCTGAAAAACTGTTTTTT CASSRDRAEKLFF
TRBJ2-7 TRBV28 NA NA TGTGCCAGCAGTTCAGGGGCCTACGAGCAGTACTTC CASSSGAYEQYF
TRBJ2-3 TRBV6-6 once TRBD2 TGTGCCAGCAGTCGGGGGACTAGCGGGGGCACAGATACGCAGTATTTT CASSRGTSGGTDTQYF
TRBJ2-7 TRBV7-9 NA TRBD2 TGTGCCAGCAGCTTAGGGACTAGGGTCGACGAGCAGTACTTC CASSLGTRVDEQYF
TRBJ2-5 TRBV6-1 few NA TGTGCCAGCAAAAACCGGGACACAAGAGAGACCCAGTACTTC CASKNRDTRETQYF
TRBJ2-7 TRBV5-1 NA TRBD1 TGCGCCAGCAGCTTTGAGACAGGGGGCATGTACGAGCAGTACTTC CASSFETGGMYEQYF
TRBJ1-6 TRBV7-9 NA TRBD1 TGTGCCAGCAGCTTAGGACAGGGCCATAATTCACCCCTCCACTTT CASSLGQGHNSPLHF
TRBJ2-5 TRBV5-4 few TRBD2 TGTGCCAGCAGCTTGCAATCGGGGGGGGCAGAGACCCAGTACTTC CASSLQSGGAETQYF
TRBJ2-5 TRBV7-2 once NA TGTGCCAGCACCCAAGGACAGATTCAAGAGACCCAGTACTTC CASTQGQIQETQYF
TRBJ2-5 TRBV6-5 NA TRBD2 TGTGCCAGCAGCCAAGCGGGAGCGTGGGAGACCCAGTACTTC CASSQAGAWETQYF